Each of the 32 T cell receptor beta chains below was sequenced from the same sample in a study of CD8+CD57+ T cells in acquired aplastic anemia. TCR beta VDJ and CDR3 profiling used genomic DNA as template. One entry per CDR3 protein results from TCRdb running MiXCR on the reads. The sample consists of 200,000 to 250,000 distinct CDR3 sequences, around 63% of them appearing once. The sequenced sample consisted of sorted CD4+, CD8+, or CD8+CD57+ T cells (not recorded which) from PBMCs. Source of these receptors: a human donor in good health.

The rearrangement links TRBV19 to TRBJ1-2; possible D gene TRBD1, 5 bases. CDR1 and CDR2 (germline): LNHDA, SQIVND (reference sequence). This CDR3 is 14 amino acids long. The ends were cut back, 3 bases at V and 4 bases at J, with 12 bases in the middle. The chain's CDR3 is CASSIQGGFYGYTF. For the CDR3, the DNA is TGTGCCAGTAGTATCCAGGGTGGGTTCTATGGCTACACCTTC.

CDR3 bases: TGTGCCAGCAGCGGTGACAGGGTGGGAACCGGGGAGCTGTTTTTT. It is translated as CASSGDRVGTGELFF. V usage is TRBV7-9 and J usage is TRBJ2-2; TRBD1 matches 7 bases. The J segment lost 5 bases and the V segment lost 5 bases, leaving 8 bases of the junction unmatched. The CDR3 is 15 residues long. Germline-derived CDR1 and CDR2 are SEHNR and FQNEAQ (reference sequence).

This CDR3 reads CASSPGQSNYGYTF. The CDR3 DNA reads as TGTGCCAGCAGCCCAGGACAGTCTAACTATGGCTACACCTTC. The chain combines TRBV7-2 with TRBJ1-2; the D gene is possibly TRBD1 (6 bases). The CDR3 length is 14 residues. V dropped 5 bases and J dropped 0 bases, with 10 bases sitting between them. Germline V CDR1 and CDR2: SGHTA, FQGNSA. The complete variable domain, with remaining parts taken from reference TRBV7-2 and TRBJ1-2, reads GAGVSQSPSNKVTEKGKDVELRCDPISGHTALYWYRQSLGQGLEFLIYFQGNSAPDKSGLPSDRFSAERTGGSVSTLTIQRTQQEDSAVYLCASSPGQSNYGYTFGSGTRLTVV.

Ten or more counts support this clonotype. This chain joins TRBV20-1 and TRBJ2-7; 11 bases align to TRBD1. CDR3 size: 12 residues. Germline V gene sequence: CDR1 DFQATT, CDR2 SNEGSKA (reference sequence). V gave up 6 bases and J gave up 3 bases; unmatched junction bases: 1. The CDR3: CSAGTGGYEQYF. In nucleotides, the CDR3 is TGCAGTGCCGGGACAGGGGGCTACGAGCAGTACTTC.

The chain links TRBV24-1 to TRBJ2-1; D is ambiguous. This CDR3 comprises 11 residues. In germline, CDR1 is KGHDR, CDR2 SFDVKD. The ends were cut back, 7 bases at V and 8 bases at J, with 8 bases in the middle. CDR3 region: CATRDRDEQFF. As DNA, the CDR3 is TGTGCCACCAGGGACCGGGATGAGCAGTTCTTC.

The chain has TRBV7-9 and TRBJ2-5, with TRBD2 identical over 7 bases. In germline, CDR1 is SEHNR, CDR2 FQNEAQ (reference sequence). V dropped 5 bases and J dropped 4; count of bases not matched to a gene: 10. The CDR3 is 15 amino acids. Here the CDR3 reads CASSPSSGRGETQYF. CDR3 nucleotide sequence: TGTGCCAGCAGCCCGTCTTCGGGGAGGGGAGAGACCCAGTACTTC.

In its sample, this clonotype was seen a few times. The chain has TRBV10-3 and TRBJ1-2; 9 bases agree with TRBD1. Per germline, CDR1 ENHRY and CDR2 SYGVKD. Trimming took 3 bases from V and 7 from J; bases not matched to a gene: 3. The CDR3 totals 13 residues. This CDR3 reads CAISDDRGFGYTF. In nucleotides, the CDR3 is TGTGCCATCAGTGACGACAGGGGGTTTGGCTACACCTTC.

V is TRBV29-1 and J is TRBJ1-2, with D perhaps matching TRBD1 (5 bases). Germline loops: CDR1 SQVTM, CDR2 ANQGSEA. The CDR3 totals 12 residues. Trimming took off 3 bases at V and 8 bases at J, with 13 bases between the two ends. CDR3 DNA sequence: TGCAGCGTTGATGGCAGGGAGCAAGGCTACACCTTC. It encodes CSVDGREQGYTF. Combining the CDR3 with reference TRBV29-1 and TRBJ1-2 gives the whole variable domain SAVISQKPSRDICQRGTSLTIQCQVDSQVTMMFWYRQQPGQSLTLIATANQGSEATYESGFVIDKFPISRPNLTFSTLTVSNMSPEDSSIYLCSVDGREQGYTFGSGTRLTVV.

The chain's CDR3 is CASSKRYGTSGSYEQYF. The DNA of the CDR3 is TGTGCCAGCAGCAAACGGTACGGGACTAGCGGGAGCTACGAGCAGTACTTC. The V gene is TRBV7-2, the J gene TRBJ2-7, with 14 positions matching TRBD2. V was clipped by 5 bases and J by 3 bases; unmatched bases: 9. CDR1 and CDR2 from the germline V gene are SGHTA and FQGNSA. CDR3 length equals 17 residues. Using reference TRBV7-2 and TRBJ2-7 for the parts outside the CDR3, the full variable domain is GAGVSQSPSNKVTEKGKDVELRCDPISGHTALYWYRQSLGQGLEFLIYFQGNSAPDKSGLPSDRFSAERTGGSVSTLTIQRTQQEDSAVYLCASSKRYGTSGSYEQYFGPGTRLTVT.

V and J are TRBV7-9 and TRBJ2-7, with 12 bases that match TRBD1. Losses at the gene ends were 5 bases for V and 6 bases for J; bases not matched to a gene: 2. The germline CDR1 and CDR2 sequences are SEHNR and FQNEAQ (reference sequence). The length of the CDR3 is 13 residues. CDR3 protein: CASSRDRGLEQYF. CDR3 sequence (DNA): TGTGCCAGCAGCCGGGACAGGGGGCTCGAGCAGTACTTC.

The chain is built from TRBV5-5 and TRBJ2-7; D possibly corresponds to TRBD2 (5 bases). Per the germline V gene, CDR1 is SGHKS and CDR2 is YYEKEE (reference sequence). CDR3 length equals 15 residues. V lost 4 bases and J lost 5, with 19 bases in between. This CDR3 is CASSPLGEIWDEQYF. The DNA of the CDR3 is TGTGCCAGCAGCCCTCTTGGGGAGATTTGGGACGAGCAGTACTTC.

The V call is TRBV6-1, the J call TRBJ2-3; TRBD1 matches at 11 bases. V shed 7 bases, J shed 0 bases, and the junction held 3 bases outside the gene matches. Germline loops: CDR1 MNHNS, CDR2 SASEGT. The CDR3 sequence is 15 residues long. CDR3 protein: CASTGQGASTDTQYF. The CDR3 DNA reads TGTGCCAGCACCGGACAGGGGGCGAGCACAGATACGCAGTATTTT.

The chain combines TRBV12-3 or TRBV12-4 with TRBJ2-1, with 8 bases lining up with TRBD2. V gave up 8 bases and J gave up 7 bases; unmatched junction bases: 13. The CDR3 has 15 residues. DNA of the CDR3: TGTGCCAGCTCCGGGAGGGGGGCCTCTAAGAATGAGCAGTTCTTC. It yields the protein CASSGRGASKNEQFF.

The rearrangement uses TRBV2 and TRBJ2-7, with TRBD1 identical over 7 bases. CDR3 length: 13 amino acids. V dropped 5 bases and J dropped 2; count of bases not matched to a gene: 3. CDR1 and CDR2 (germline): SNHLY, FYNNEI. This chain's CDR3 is CASSTGTAYEQYF. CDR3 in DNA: TGTGCCAGCAGTACCGGGACAGCCTACGAGCAGTACTTC.

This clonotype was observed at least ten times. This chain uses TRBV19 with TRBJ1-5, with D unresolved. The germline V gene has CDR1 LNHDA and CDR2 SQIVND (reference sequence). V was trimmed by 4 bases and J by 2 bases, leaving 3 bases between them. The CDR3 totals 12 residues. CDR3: CASSSGNQPQHF. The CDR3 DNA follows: TGTGCCAGTAGTAGCGGCAATCAGCCCCAGCATTTT. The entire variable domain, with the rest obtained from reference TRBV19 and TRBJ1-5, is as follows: DGGITQSPKYLFRKEGQNVTLSCEQNLNHDAMYWYRQDPGQGLRLIYYSQIVNDFQKGDIAEGYSVSREKKESFPLTVTSAQKNPTAFYLCASSSGNQPQHFGDGTRLSIL.

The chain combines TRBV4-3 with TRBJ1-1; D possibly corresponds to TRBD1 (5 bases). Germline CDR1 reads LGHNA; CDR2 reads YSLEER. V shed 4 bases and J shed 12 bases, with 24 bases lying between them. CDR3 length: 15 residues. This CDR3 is CASSRARVGVAPTFF. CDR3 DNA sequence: TGCGCCAGCAGCCGAGCCAGGGTTGGAGTTGCTCCAACTTTCTTT.

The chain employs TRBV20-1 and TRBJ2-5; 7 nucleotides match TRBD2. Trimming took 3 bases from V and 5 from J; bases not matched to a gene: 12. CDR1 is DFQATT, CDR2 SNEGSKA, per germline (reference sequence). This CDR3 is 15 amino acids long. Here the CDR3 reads CSARGGLTRQETQYF. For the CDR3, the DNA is TGCAGTGCTAGGGGGGGACTAACGCGGCAGGAGACCCAGTACTTC.

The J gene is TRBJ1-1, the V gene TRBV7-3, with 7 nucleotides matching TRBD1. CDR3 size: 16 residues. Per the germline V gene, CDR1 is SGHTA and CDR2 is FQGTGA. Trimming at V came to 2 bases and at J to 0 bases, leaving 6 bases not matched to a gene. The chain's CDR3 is CASSLGDSRLNTEAFF. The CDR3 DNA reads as TGTGCCAGCAGCTTAGGGGACAGCAGGTTGAACACTGAAGCTTTCTTT.

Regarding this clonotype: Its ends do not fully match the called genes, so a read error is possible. Here the CDR3 reads CASSTRHVYVQYF. The CDR3 bases are TGTGCCAGCAGCACCCGACACGTTTACGTGCAGTACTTC. V gene TRBV7-9 combines with J gene TRBJ2-7, with D hard to call. Per germline, CDR1 SEHNR and CDR2 FQNEAQ (reference sequence). The CDR3 contains 13 residues. Complete variable domain (other parts from reference TRBV7-9 and TRBJ2-7): DTGVSQNPRHKITKRGQNVTFRCDPISEHNRLYWYRQTLGQGPEFLTYFQNEAQLEKSRLLSDRFSAERPKGSFSTLEIQRTEQGDSAMYLCASSTRHVYVQYFGPGTRLTVT.

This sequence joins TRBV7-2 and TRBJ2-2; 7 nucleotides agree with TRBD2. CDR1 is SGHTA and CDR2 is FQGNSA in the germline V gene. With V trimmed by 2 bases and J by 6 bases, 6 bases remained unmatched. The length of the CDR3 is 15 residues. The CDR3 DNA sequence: TGTGCCAGCAGCTTAATCGGCGGGAGAGCCGGGGAGCTGTTTTTT. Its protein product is CASSLIGGRAGELFF.

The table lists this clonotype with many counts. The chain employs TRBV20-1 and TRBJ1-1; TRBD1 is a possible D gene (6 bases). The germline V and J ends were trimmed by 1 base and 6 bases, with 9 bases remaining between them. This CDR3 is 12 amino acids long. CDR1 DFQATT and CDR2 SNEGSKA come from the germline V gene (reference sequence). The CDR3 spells CSARGEGAEAFF. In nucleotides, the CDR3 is TGCAGTGCTAGAGGCGAGGGGGCTGAAGCTTTCTTT.

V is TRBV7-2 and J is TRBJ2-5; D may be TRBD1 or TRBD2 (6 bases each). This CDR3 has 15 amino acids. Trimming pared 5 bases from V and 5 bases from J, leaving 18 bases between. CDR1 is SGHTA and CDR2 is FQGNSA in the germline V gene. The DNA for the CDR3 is TGTGCCAGCAGCCCGGGATGGGGGGCCGGGGAGACCCAGTACTTC. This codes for CASSPGWGAGETQYF.

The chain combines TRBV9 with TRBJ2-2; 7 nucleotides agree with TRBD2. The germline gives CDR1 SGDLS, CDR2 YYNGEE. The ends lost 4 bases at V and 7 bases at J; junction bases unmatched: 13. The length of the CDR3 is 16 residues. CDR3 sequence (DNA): TGTGCCAGCAGCTACCCCGGGCGGGGGTTGAGCGGGGAGCTGTTTTTT. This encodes CASSYPGRGLSGELFF. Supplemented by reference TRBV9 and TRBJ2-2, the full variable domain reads DSGVTQTPKHLITATGQRVTLRCSPRSGDLSVYWYQQSLDQGLQFLIQYYNGEERAKGNILERFSAQQFPDLHSELNLSSLELGDSALYFCASSYPGRGLSGELFFGEGSRLTVL.

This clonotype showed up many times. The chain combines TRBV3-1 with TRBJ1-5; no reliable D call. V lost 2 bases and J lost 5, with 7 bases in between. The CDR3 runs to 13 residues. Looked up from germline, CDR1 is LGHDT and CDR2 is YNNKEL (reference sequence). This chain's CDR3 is CASSQRQDQPQHF. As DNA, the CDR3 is TGTGCCAGCAGCCAACGTCAGGATCAGCCCCAGCATTTT.

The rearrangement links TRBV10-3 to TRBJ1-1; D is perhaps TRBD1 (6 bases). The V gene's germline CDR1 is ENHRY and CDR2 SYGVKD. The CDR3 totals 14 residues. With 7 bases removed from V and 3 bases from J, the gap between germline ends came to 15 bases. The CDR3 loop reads CAINSQGADTEAFF. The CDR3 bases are TGTGCCATCAACTCACAGGGAGCGGACACTGAAGCTTTCTTT.

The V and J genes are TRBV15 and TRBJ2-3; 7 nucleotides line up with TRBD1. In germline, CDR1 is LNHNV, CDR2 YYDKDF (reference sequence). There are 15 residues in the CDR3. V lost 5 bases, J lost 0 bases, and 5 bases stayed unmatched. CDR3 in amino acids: CATSATGISTDTQYF. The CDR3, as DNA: TGTGCCACCAGCGCGACAGGGATAAGCACAGATACGCAGTATTTT.

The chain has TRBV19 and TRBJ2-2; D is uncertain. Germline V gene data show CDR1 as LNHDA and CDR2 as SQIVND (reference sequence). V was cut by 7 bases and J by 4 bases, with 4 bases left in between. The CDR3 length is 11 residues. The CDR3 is CASTRTGELFF. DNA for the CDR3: TGTGCCAGTACCCGCACCGGGGAGCTGTTTTTT.

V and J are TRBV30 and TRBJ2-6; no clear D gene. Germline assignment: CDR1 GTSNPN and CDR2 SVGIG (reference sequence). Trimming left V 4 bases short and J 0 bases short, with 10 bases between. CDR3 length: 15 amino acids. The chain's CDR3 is CAWISQPSGANVLTF. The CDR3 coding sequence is TGTGCCTGGATCTCCCAGCCCTCTGGGGCCAACGTCCTGACTTTC.

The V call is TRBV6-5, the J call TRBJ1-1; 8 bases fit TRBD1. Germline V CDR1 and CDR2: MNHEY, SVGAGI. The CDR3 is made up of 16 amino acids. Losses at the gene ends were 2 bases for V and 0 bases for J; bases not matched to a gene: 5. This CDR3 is CASSYKSTGVNTEAFF. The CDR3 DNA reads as TGTGCCAGCAGTTACAAGTCGACAGGGGTGAACACTGAAGCTTTCTTT.

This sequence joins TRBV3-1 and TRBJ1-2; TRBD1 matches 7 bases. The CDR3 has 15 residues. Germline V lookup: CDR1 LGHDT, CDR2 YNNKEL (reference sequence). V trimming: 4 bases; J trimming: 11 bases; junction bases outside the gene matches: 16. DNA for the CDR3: TGTGCCAGCAGCCCCATACAGGGGCCTCGGGTCGTGTACACCTTC. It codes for CASSPIQGPRVVYTF.

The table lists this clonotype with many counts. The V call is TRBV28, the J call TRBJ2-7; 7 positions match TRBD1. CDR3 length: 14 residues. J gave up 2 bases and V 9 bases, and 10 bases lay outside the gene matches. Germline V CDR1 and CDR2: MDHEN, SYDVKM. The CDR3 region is CASNSGQLTYEQYF. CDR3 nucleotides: TGTGCCAGTAACTCGGGACAGCTAACCTACGAGCAGTACTTC.

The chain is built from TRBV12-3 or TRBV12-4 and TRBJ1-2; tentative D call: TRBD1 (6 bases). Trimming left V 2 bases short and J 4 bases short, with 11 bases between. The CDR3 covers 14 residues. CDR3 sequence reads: CASSLTGMGYGYTF. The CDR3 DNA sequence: TGTGCCAGCAGTTTAACAGGGATGGGCTATGGCTACACCTTC.